The 26 T cell receptor beta chains presented below share a single source sample, sequenced in a study of neoadjuvant nivolumab and ipilimumab in lung cancer. Only in-frame clones appear in the TCRdb table, and some are missing; sequencing was by immunoSEQ multiplex PCR. Here the sample spans 20,000 to 25,000 clones, 82% being singletons. The source material was peripheral blood, sampled before neoadjuvant nivolumab, alone or with ipilimumab. These receptors were collected from an adult with non-small cell lung cancer.

This chain uses TRBV28 with TRBJ1-1; D not certain. Germline values: CDR1 MDHEN, CDR2 SYDVKM. The CDR3 contains 10 residues. V shed 7 bases and J shed 9 bases, with 9 bases lying between them. CDR3 region: CASKREKAFF. CDR3 bases: TGTGCCAGCAAAAGGGAAAAAGCTTTCTTT.

This clone has a handful of counts. V usage is TRBV5-1 and J usage is TRBJ2-3; D remains unclear. This CDR3 has 14 amino acids. Per germline, CDR1 SGHRS and CDR2 YFSETQ. V was pared by 0 bases and J by 0 bases, with 5 bases between. CDR3 bases: TGCGCCAGCAGCTTGGATGGGAGCACAGATACGCAGTATTTT. Translating it yields CASSLDGSTDTQYF.

The chain uses TRBV11-3 and TRBJ2-2; D not certain. The CDR3 spans 17 residues. From germline, CDR1 is SGHNT and CDR2 YENEEA. Trimming removed 5 bases from V and 0 bases from J, with 16 bases in between. DNA of the CDR3: TGTGCCAGCAGCCAAATCGGGTGGCGAGCGAACACCGGGGAGCTGTTTTTT. Protein sequence: CASSQIGWRANTGELFF. The full variable domain, its missing parts supplied by reference TRBV11-3 and TRBJ2-2, is EAGVVQSPRYKIIEKKQPVAFWCNPISGHNTLYWYLQNLGQGPELLIRYENEEAVDDSQLPKDRFSAERLKGVDSTLKIQPAELGDSAVYLCASSQIGWRANTGELFFGEGSRLTVL.

V gene TRBV12-5 combines with J gene TRBJ1-2; possibly TRBD1 for D (6 bases). The CDR3 has 11 amino acids. Germline CDR1 LGHNT, CDR2 FRNRAP. The CDR3 DNA follows: TGTGCCAGGGGTCAGCGATATGGCTACACCTTC. It codes for CARGQRYGYTF.

The chain links TRBV7-9 to TRBJ2-2; D gene uncertain. The V end was cut by 1 base, the J end by 7 bases, with 4 bases between. Germline-derived CDR1 and CDR2 are SEHNR and FQNEAQ (reference sequence). The CDR3 has 12 residues. The CDR3 loop reads CASSLEVGELFF. In DNA, the CDR3 is TGTGCCAGCAGCTTAGAGGTCGGGGAGCTGTTTTTT.

V and J are TRBV9 and TRBJ1-2; weak D call: TRBD1 (5 bases). Germline CDR1 and CDR2: SGDLS and YYNGEE. The V end was cut by 1 base, the J end by 4 bases, with 14 bases between. CDR3 length: 15 residues. The chain's CDR3 is CASSVTSRQSYGYTF. The CDR3 DNA sequence: TGTGCCAGCAGCGTAACTAGTCGACAGAGCTATGGCTACACCTTC.

The V gene is TRBV6-1, the J gene TRBJ2-5; 10 nucleotides agree with TRBD2. After removal of 5 bases from V and 14 bases from J, the junction contained 8 bases not matched to a gene. From germline, CDR1 is MNHNS and CDR2 SASEGT. The CDR3 runs to 12 residues. This CDR3 is CASSKTGLAVYF. The DNA for the CDR3 is TGTGCCAGCAGTAAGACAGGACTAGCGGTATACTTC.

This chain joins TRBV5-1 and TRBJ1-1; unclear D gene. The CDR3 runs to 13 residues. V was clipped by 1 base and J by 1 base, with 5 bases between them. The germline CDR1 and CDR2 sequences are SGHRS and YFSETQ. The CDR3 DNA reads as TGCGCCAGCAGCTTGCAGACGAACACTGAAGCTTTCTTT. The encoded protein is CASSLQTNTEAFF.

By sample share, this clone is medium-sized. CDR3 sequence reads: CASSFKAGKTYEQYF. Written as DNA, the CDR3 is TGTGCCAGCAGCTTTAAAGCGGGAAAAACCTACGAGCAGTACTTC. The chain carries TRBV11-3 and TRBJ2-7, with 7 bases that match TRBD2. This CDR3 is 15 amino acids long. V trimming: 3 bases; J trimming: 2 bases; junction bases outside the gene matches: 7. Germline-derived CDR1 and CDR2 are SGHNT and YENEEA.

The rearrangement uses TRBV7-8 and TRBJ2-1; D may be TRBD1 (6 bases). This CDR3 has 14 residues. The V gene's germline CDR1 is SGHVS and CDR2 FQNEAQ. Between the trimmed V and J ends, which lost 1 base and 8 bases, there was a span of 12 bases. The CDR3 nucleotides are TGTGCCAGCAGCTTAGTGCAGGGGCTCCATGAGCAGTTCTTC. The encoded protein is CASSLVQGLHEQFF.

About this clone: One end of the junction does not line up with germline, which may come from a read error. V gene TRBV10-3 combines with J gene TRBJ1-1, with D possibly TRBD1 on 6 matching bases. The CDR3 loop spans 13 amino acids. The germline CDR1 and CDR2 sequences are ENHRY and SYGVKD. As DNA, the CDR3 is TGTGCCATCAGCCAAACAGGGAACGCTGAAGCTTTCTTT. Translation: CAISQTGNAEAFF.

The CDR3 sequence: CASSHQGWGYTF. CDR3 DNA sequence: TGTGCCAGCAGCCATCAGGGTTGGGGCTACACCTTC. This sequence joins TRBV11-2 and TRBJ1-2; TRBD1 is a possible D gene (5 bases). The germline CDR1 and CDR2 sequences are SGHAT and FQNNGV. Trimming removed 5 bases from V and 8 bases from J, with 12 bases in between. The CDR3 consists of 12 residues. Full variable domain (missing parts from reference TRBV11-2 and TRBJ1-2): EAGVAQSPRYKIIEKRQSVAFWCNPISGHATLYWYQQILGQGPKLLIQFQNNGVVDDSQLPKDRFSAERLKGVDSTLKIQPAKLEDSAVYLCASSHQGWGYTFGSGTRLTVV.

The J gene is TRBJ2-7, the V gene TRBV18, with a tentative D call TRBD1 (7 bases). The CDR3 runs to 15 residues. The germline V gene encodes CDR1 KGHSH and CDR2 LQKENI. V shed 4 bases and J shed 2 bases, with 15 bases lying between them. The CDR3 is CASSQSTGEAYEQYF. The CDR3 DNA sequence: TGTGCCAGCTCACAATCAACAGGGGAGGCCTACGAGCAGTACTTC.

This clone showed up just once. This chain uses TRBV5-1 with TRBJ1-1; 7 bases line up with TRBD1. The CDR3 is 13 amino acids. The ends lost 5 bases at V and 7 bases at J; junction bases unmatched: 8. Per the germline V gene, CDR1 is SGHRS and CDR2 is YFSETQ. As DNA, the CDR3 is TGCGCCAGCAGTAAACAGGGGATTAATGAAGCTTTCTTT. Translating it yields CASSKQGINEAFF.

This clone turned up a few times. The chain uses TRBV6-1 and TRBJ1-2; TRBD1 matches 8 bases. The V and J ends lost 7 bases and 8 bases, in that order; junction bases with no gene match: 12. The CDR3 spans 14 residues. From germline, CDR1 is MNHNS and CDR2 SASEGT. CDR3 residues: CASITDRGGDGYTF. The CDR3 DNA is TGTGCCAGCATCACCGACAGGGGTGGTGACGGCTACACCTTC.

The chain has TRBV11-3 and TRBJ2-1, with D unresolved. V was shortened by 5 bases and J by 7 bases, with 6 bases between the two germline ends. CDR3 length: 11 amino acids. From germline, CDR1 is SGHNT and CDR2 YENEEA. DNA for the CDR3: TGTGCCAGCAGCCCTTTGAATGAGCAGTTCTTC. Translated, it gives CASSPLNEQFF.

V is TRBV6-1 and J is TRBJ1-5, with a weak D call TRBD1 (5 bases). The germline V gene has CDR1 MNHNS and CDR2 SASEGT. The germline V and J ends were trimmed by 0 bases and 0 bases, with 12 bases remaining between them. The CDR3 covers 17 residues. The CDR3 nucleotides read TGTGCCAGCAGTGAAGCCTCGACAGCGAATAGCAATCAGCCCCAGCATTTT. Protein product: CASSEASTANSNQPQHF.

This sequence joins TRBV5-1 and TRBJ2-2; D is unclear. With 4 bases removed from V and 6 bases from J, the gap between germline ends came to 7 bases. The CDR3 has 12 amino acids. Germline CDR1 SGHRS, CDR2 YFSETQ. This CDR3 is CASSPVPGELFF. The CDR3 DNA is TGCGCCAGCAGCCCCGTTCCCGGGGAGCTGTTTTTT.

This chain joins TRBV2 and TRBJ2-3; D gene unclear. From germline, CDR1 is SNHLY and CDR2 FYNNEI. The ends were cut back, 7 bases at V and 10 bases at J, with 6 bases in the middle. The length of the CDR3 is 9 residues. CDR3 region: CASNLPQYF. The CDR3 region has the DNA TGTGCCAGCAACCTCCCGCAGTATTTT.

The rearrangement links TRBV6-6 to TRBJ2-2; D not certain. V shed 5 bases and J shed 7 bases, with 14 bases lying between them. The CDR3 covers 14 residues. CDR1 is MNHNY and CDR2 is SVGAGI in the germline V gene (reference sequence). The CDR3 DNA sequence: TGTGCCAGCAGTCGGGCGTTGGGCGTCGGGGAGCTGTTTTTT. Amino acids: CASSRALGVGELFF.

The chain carries TRBV11-2 and TRBJ2-3, with D uncertain. There are 15 residues in the CDR3. Germline V lookup: CDR1 SGHAT, CDR2 FQNNGV. Trimming took 5 bases from V and 6 from J, leaving 18 bases between them. CDR3 nucleotide sequence: TGTGCCAGCAGCACATCGGGCCAAAATTTGGATACGCAGTATTTT. It is translated as CASSTSGQNLDTQYF.

J is TRBJ2-7 and V is TRBV18; the match to TRBD1 covers 8 bases. The CDR3 runs 14 residues. CDR1 and CDR2 (germline): KGHSH, LQKENI. Trimming took 6 bases from V and 4 from J; bases not matched to a gene: 8. CDR3 region: CASSPGTGGYEQYF. Written as DNA, the CDR3 is TGTGCCAGCTCGCCCGGGACAGGAGGATACGAGCAGTACTTC.

The chain is built from TRBV5-1 and TRBJ1-1; D not resolved. Germline CDR1 is SGHRS and CDR2 is YFSETQ. The V gene lost 6 bases and the J gene lost 0 bases, with 9 bases spanning the gap. This CDR3 is built from 13 residues. CDR3: CASNPEMNTEAFF. CDR3 in DNA: TGCGCCAGCAACCCGGAGATGAACACTGAAGCTTTCTTT.

V and J are TRBV30 and TRBJ2-5; the match to TRBD1 covers 7 bases. This CDR3 contains 14 residues. Germline V gene sequence: CDR1 GTSNPN, CDR2 SVGIG (reference sequence). The CDR3 is CALDLRGRQETQYF. The CDR3 coding sequence is TGTGCTTTGGATTTGAGGGGGCGCCAAGAGACCCAGTACTTC.

J is TRBJ2-5 and V is TRBV9; 8 positions agree with TRBD1. This CDR3 has 15 amino acids. Trimming at V came to 1 base and at J to 3 bases, leaving 5 bases not matched to a gene. Germline values: CDR1 SGDLS, CDR2 YYNGEE. The CDR3 is CASSVSSTGEETQYF. Written as DNA, the CDR3 is TGTGCCAGCAGCGTATCATCGACAGGGGAAGAGACCCAGTACTTC.

V and J are TRBV7-2 and TRBJ2-1; no clear D gene. The CDR3 has 13 residues. Germline values: CDR1 SGHTA, CDR2 FQGNSA. V lost 0 bases, J lost 5 bases, and 5 bases lay in between. CDR3 DNA: TGTGCCAGCAGCTTAGCGCCGAACAATGAGCAGTTCTTC. Amino acids: CASSLAPNNEQFF.